This TCR beta chain derives from a study of T cells in Graves' hyperthyroidism and ophthalmopathy. Amplification of TCR beta CDR3 regions used RNA as the template. The HTBI primer set drove a first-round RT-PCR of the TCR CDR3. TCRdb fed the multiplex PCR reads into MiXCR, producing one record per CDR3 protein. The sample has some 300,000 distinct CDR3 sequences, roughly a fifth seen once. The V segment lost 4 bases and the J segment 2 bases; nucleotides outside the gene matches: 11. The length of the CDR3 is 19 residues. Germline assignment: CDR1 SGHRS and CDR2 YFSETQ. The table lists this clonotype with many counts.

The source material was blood. The TCR comes from a man aged 45-65 years with Graves' ophthalmopathy. The chain combines TRBV5-1 with TRBJ2-3, with 15 bases matching TRBD2. CDR3 bases: TGCGCCAGCAGCGCCTTCAAGGGACTAGCGGGAGGATTCACAGATACGCAGTATTTT. It is translated as CASSAFKGLAGGFTDTQYF.